This paragraph reports one T cell receptor (beta chain). The data originate from a study of OX40 agonist ivuxolimab in advanced cancers. Study background: Partial responses were seen in three patients, one with hepatocellular carcinoma and two with cutaneous melanoma.

The assay was immunoSEQ multiplex PCR, and TCRdb's table has in-frame clones only and misses some. The data hold some 84,000 clones, with 75% to 90% observed a single time. Anyone with autoimmune disease history or systemic immunosuppression was excluded. Looked up from germline, CDR1 is MGHRA and CDR2 is YSYEKL. V lost 2 bases and J lost 6; bases outside the gene matches: 6. This CDR3 contains 16 residues. The rearrangement uses TRBV4-1 and TRBJ2-2; 10 bases are a match to TRBD1. This clonotype was sampled from an adult with an advanced solid tumor such as melanoma, head and neck, liver or kidney cancer. Sample: CD4+ or CD8+ T cells sorted from blood, taken in a trial of the OX40 agonist ivuxolimab. CDR3 residues: CASSQLFGTGAGELFF. The DNA of the CDR3 is TGCGCCAGCAGCCAACTATTCGGGACAGGGGCCGGGGAGCTGTTTTTT.